This record looks at one T cell receptor beta chain sequence and its context. Its target is unknown. The record originates from a study of CD8+ T cells in alopecia areata. There are 11 residues in the CDR3. Trimming at V came to 7 bases and at J to 5 bases, leaving 3 bases not matched to a gene. The germline gives CDR1 SQVTM, CDR2 ANQGSEA. General observations from the study: Although TCR sharing was seen in mice, sharing across patients was less clear, possibly for HLA-related reasons.

Extracted from the samples, RNA was reverse transcribed into cDNA to serve as the sequencing template. TCRdb's table, derived via immunoSEQ multiplex PCR, lists solely in-frame clones and lacks some. The sample holds about 250,000 clones, 67% seen once. This clonotype was obtained from a human donor with alopecia areata. The V call is TRBV29-1, the J call TRBJ1-1; the match to TRBD1 covers 8 bases. Sample: CD4+ T cells sorted from blood, taken at week 0. The CDR3 sequence: CSADRGTEAFF. The CDR3 DNA follows: TGCAGCGCCGACAGGGGAACTGAAGCTTTCTTT.